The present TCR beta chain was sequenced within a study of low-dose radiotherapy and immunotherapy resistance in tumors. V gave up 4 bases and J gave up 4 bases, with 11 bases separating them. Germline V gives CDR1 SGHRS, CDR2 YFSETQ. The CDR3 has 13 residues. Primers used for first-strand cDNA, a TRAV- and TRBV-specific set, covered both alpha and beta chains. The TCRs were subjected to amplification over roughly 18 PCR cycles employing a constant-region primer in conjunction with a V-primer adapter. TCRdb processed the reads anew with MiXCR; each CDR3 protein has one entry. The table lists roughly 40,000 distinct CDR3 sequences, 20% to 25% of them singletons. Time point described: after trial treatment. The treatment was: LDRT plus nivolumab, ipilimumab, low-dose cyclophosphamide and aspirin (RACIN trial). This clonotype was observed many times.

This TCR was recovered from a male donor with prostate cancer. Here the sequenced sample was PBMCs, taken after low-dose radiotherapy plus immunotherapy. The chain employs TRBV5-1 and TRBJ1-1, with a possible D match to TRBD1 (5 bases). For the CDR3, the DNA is TGCGCCAGCAGCGCCGCCAGGGCCACTGAAGCTTTCTTT. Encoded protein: CASSAARATEAFF. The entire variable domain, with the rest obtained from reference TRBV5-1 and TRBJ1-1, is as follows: KAGVTQTPRYLIKTRGQQVTLSCSPISGHRSVSWYQQTPGQGLQFLFEYFSETQRNKGNFPGRFSGRQFSNSRSEMNVSTLELGDSALYLCASSAARATEAFFGQGTRLTVV.